The 30 T cell receptor beta chains below were found in one sample sequenced in a study of control samples from healthy donors and cancer patients. Assay: immunoSEQ multiplex PCR; the TCRdb copy retains only in-frame clones and omits some. The data hold about 69,000 clones, with more than 75% observed a single time. Sequences were obtained from PBMCs. These receptors were obtained from a woman aged 50 to 65 with lung cancer.

The chain combines TRBV9 with TRBJ1-3, with no clear D. The ends were cut back, 0 bases at V and 0 bases at J, with 7 bases in the middle. Germline V gene sequence: CDR1 SGDLS, CDR2 YYNGEE. The CDR3 runs 15 residues. This CDR3 is CASSVEAYSGNTIYF. The CDR3 coding sequence is TGTGCCAGCAGCGTAGAGGCCTACTCTGGAAACACCATATATTTT.

This clone was recorded a few times. This rearrangement joins TRBV7-2 to TRBJ1-5, with 7 bases fitting TRBD1. Germline lookup yields CDR1 SGHTA and CDR2 FQGNSA. Losses at the gene ends were 4 bases for V and 0 bases for J; bases not matched to a gene: 6. There are 16 residues in the CDR3. The CDR3 DNA reads TGTGCCAGCAGCTACACCGGGACAGCTAGCAATCAGCCCCAGCATTTT. It is translated as CASSYTGTASNQPQHF.

The genes are TRBV6-5 and TRBJ2-5; 12 bases map to TRBD2. The length of the CDR3 is 14 residues. Germline V gene sequence: CDR1 MNHEY, CDR2 SVGAGI. V gave up 5 bases and J gave up 6 bases; unmatched junction bases: 4. Written as DNA, the CDR3 is TGTGCCAGCAGTCAACTAGCGGGGGGAAAGACCCAGTACTTC. Its translation: CASSQLAGGKTQYF.

Here the CDR3 reads CASSFSNNSPLHF. In nucleotides, the CDR3 is TGTGCCAGCAGCTTCAGTAACAATTCACCCCTCCACTTT. The J gene is TRBJ1-6, the V gene TRBV11-2; no clear D. CDR1 and CDR2 from the germline V gene are SGHAT and FQNNGV. Trimming removed 3 bases at V and 7 bases at J, with 7 bases between. The length of the CDR3 is 13 residues.

The chain combines TRBV4-1 with TRBJ2-5, with D perhaps given as TRBD1 or TRBD2 (5 bases each). Germline V lookup: CDR1 MGHRA, CDR2 YSYEKL. Trimming left V 0 bases short and J 5 bases short, with 13 bases between. The CDR3 is 15 residues long. As DNA, the CDR3 is TGCGCCAGCAGCCAAGAAGCAGGGAGTGGCGAGACCCAGTACTTC. Translated, it gives CASSQEAGSGETQYF.

This clone is a singleton in its sample. V usage is TRBV2 and J usage is TRBJ1-5, with TRBD1 matching over 11 bases. This CDR3 comprises 12 residues. V lost 11 bases to trimming and J lost 5 bases; unmatched junction nucleotides: 2. Looked up from germline, CDR1 is SNHLY and CDR2 is FYNNEI. The CDR3 DNA reads as TGTGCCGGGGGACAGGGGGATCAGCCCCAGCATTTT. It is translated as CAGGQGDQPQHF.

The chain has TRBV7-3 and TRBJ1-2; no definite D call. The CDR3 has 13 amino acids. The germline gives CDR1 SGHTA, CDR2 FQGTGA. V gave up 2 bases and J gave up 8 bases, with 12 bases separating them. The chain's CDR3 is CASSLSNSQGYTF. The CDR3 DNA reads TGTGCCAGCAGCTTATCTAACTCCCAAGGCTACACCTTC.

The chain employs TRBV7-9 and TRBJ2-7; TRBD2 matches at 11 bases. After removal of 7 bases from V and 0 bases from J, the junction contained 11 bases not matched to a gene. Germline CDR1 reads SEHNR; CDR2 reads FQNEAQ (reference sequence). The CDR3 loop spans 17 amino acids. The CDR3 here is CASTPRASGGSSYEQYF. The CDR3 coding sequence is TGTGCCAGCACCCCGAGGGCTAGCGGGGGGAGCTCCTACGAGCAGTACTTC.

V is TRBV18 and J is TRBJ2-5; 7 positions agree with TRBD1. The CDR3 runs 13 residues. Trimming cost V 3 bases and J 3 bases; bases outside gene matches: 1. CDR1 is KGHSH and CDR2 is LQKENI in the germline V gene. The DNA of the CDR3 is TGTGCCAGCTCACCGGGACAGAAAGAGACCCAGTACTTC. This gives the protein CASSPGQKETQYF.

The V and J genes are TRBV12-5 and TRBJ2-7; tentative D call: TRBD1 (6 bases). CDR1 is LGHNT, CDR2 FRNRAP, per germline. The CDR3 has 15 residues. V was trimmed by 6 bases and J by 2 bases, leaving 17 bases between them. Here the CDR3 DNA reads TGTGCTAGTGGGAAAACAGGGCTTCTTGCCTACGAGCAGTACTTC. Its protein is CASGKTGLLAYEQYF.

This clone was detected only a few times. The chain combines TRBV5-4 with TRBJ1-2; 10 nucleotides match TRBD1. Germline V lookup: CDR1 SGHNT, CDR2 YYREEE (reference sequence). The V gene end was trimmed by 0 bases and the J gene end by 4 bases; junction bases not matched to a gene: 12. CDR3 length equals 18 residues. CDR3 nucleotides: TGTGCCAGCAGCTTGGGGGGTTCCGGGACAGGGGCCATCTATGGCTACACCTTC. It codes for CASSLGGSGTGAIYGYTF.

The chain employs TRBV27 and TRBJ2-7; TRBD1 aligns across 9 bases. The germline V gene has CDR1 MNHEY and CDR2 SMNVEV (reference sequence). The CDR3 contains 14 residues. J lost 0 bases, V lost 5 bases, and 2 bases had no gene match. The CDR3 coding sequence is TGTGCCAGCAGTAGGACAGGGGACTCCTACGAGCAGTACTTC. Encoded protein: CASSRTGDSYEQYF.

The gene calls are TRBV27 and TRBJ2-3; 7 nucleotides line up with TRBD1. This CDR3 has 13 amino acids. J lost 2 bases, V lost 6 bases, and 2 bases had no gene match. CDR1 and CDR2 from the germline V gene are MNHEY and SMNVEV (reference sequence). This CDR3 reads CASRQGLTDTQYF. The DNA of the CDR3 is TGTGCCAGCAGACAGGGGCTCACAGATACGCAGTATTTT.

V usage is TRBV4-1 and J usage is TRBJ1-3, with a possible D match to TRBD1 (6 bases). Looked up from germline, CDR1 is MGHRA and CDR2 is YSYEKL. V was trimmed by 1 base and J by 0 bases, leaving 13 bases between them. The CDR3 runs to 17 residues. CDR3 sequence (DNA): TGCGCCAGCAGCCAAGGTACGGGACACCGCTCTGGAAACACCATATATTTT. Its protein product is CASSQGTGHRSGNTIYF.

This chain connects TRBV15 to TRBJ1-2, with D perhaps matching TRBD1 (6 bases). This CDR3 has 15 residues. V lost 0 bases, J lost 8 bases, and 16 bases lay in between. The germline CDR1 and CDR2 sequences are LNHNV and YYDKDF (reference sequence). The CDR3 protein is CATSRERGAGGGYTF. The CDR3 DNA sequence: TGTGCCACCAGCAGAGAGCGGGGGGCCGGGGGAGGCTACACCTTC.

The rearrangement joins TRBV28 to TRBJ2-7; D might be TRBD2 (6 bases). V was cut by 10 bases and J by 7 bases, with 17 bases left in between. This CDR3 is built from 12 residues. CDR1 is MDHEN and CDR2 is SYDVKM in the germline V gene. CDR3 in DNA: TGTGCCACCGGAGGAGGGATACAGGAGCAGTACTTC. Encoded protein: CATGGGIQEQYF.

The chain uses TRBV11-2 and TRBJ2-3, with a weak D call TRBD2 (7 bases). The V gene's germline CDR1 is SGHAT and CDR2 FQNNGV. Trimming shortened V by 2 bases and J by 5 bases, and 14 bases separated the two germline ends. The CDR3 is made up of 15 amino acids. The CDR3 DNA is TGTGCCAGCAGCTTAATTTCGGGGGGCTTAGATACGCAGTATTTT. It yields the protein CASSLISGGLDTQYF.

In its sample, this clone was seen once. The chain employs TRBV5-1 and TRBJ2-5; 8 bases line up with TRBD2. This CDR3 spans 15 amino acids. CDR1 is SGHRS, CDR2 YFSETQ, per germline. V lost 2 bases, J lost 4 bases, and 7 bases stayed unmatched. DNA for the CDR3: TGCGCCAGCAGCTTTACGGGGGGGTCCGGAGAGACCCAGTACTTC. Its translation is CASSFTGGSGETQYF.

The chain carries TRBV7-9 and TRBJ1-2, with TRBD1 matching over 9 bases. The CDR3 has 15 amino acids. V gave up 5 bases and J gave up 3 bases; unmatched junction bases: 7. CDR1 is SEHNR and CDR2 is FQNEAQ in the germline V gene (reference sequence). The CDR3 loop is CASSPETGGYYGYTF. The CDR3 nucleotides are TGTGCCAGCAGCCCTGAGACAGGGGGATACTATGGCTACACCTTC.

The rearrangement links TRBV7-2 to TRBJ1-5, with D unclear. The CDR3 consists of 15 residues. Germline CDR1 and CDR2: SGHTA and FQGNSA. V was cut by 6 bases and J by 1 base, with 13 bases left in between. The CDR3 DNA reads as TGTGCCAGCAGTGTAACAGAAAACAGCAATCAGCCCCAGCATTTT. It yields the protein CASSVTENSNQPQHF.

The rearrangement joins TRBV5-1 to TRBJ2-7; 7 bases map to TRBD1. CDR3 size: 16 residues. The V gene end was trimmed by 2 bases and the J gene end by 1 base; junction bases not matched to a gene: 9. From germline, CDR1 is SGHRS and CDR2 YFSETQ. As DNA, the CDR3 is TGCGCCAGCAGCTTTACCCGGACAGGTGTTTCCTACGAGCAGTACTTC. It codes for CASSFTRTGVSYEQYF. The variable domain in full, with the rest retrieved from reference TRBV5-1 and TRBJ2-7, is KAGVTQTPRYLIKTRGQQVTLSCSPISGHRSVSWYQQTPGQGLQFLFEYFSETQRNKGNFPGRFSGRQFSNSRSEMNVSTLELGDSALYLCASSFTRTGVSYEQYFGPGTRLTVT.

The genes are TRBV7-2 and TRBJ2-2; D could derive from TRBD1 or TRBD2 (5 bases each). The germline CDR1 and CDR2 sequences are SGHTA and FQGNSA. Deletions cut 0 bases from V and 6 bases from J, with 11 bases between. The CDR3 has 15 amino acids. The CDR3, as DNA: TGTGCCAGCAGCTTAGCGTTGGGGGTTTCCGGGGAGCTGTTTTTT. Protein: CASSLALGVSGELFF.

V usage is TRBV30 and J usage is TRBJ1-2; D is possibly TRBD1 (6 bases). The germline CDR1 and CDR2 sequences are GTSNPN and SVGIG (reference sequence). V was clipped by 3 bases and J by 2 bases, with 16 bases between them. The CDR3 is 15 residues long. CDR3 DNA: TGTGCCTGGAGGACTGGGGGCTCCGGCAACTATGGCTACACCTTC. Amino acids: CAWRTGGSGNYGYTF.

The V and J genes are TRBV10-3 and TRBJ1-6; 8 bases line up with TRBD1. V trimming: 4 bases; J trimming: 10 bases; junction bases outside the gene matches: 3. There are 13 residues in the CDR3. Germline V gene data show CDR1 as ENHRY and CDR2 as SYGVKD. The CDR3 region is CAISADRVSPLHF. For the CDR3, the DNA is TGTGCCATCAGTGCGGACAGGGTGTCACCCCTCCACTTT.

Turning to this clone: At one end, the junction sequence differs from germline, possibly due to a read error. The chain joins TRBV6-5 to TRBJ1-5; D is uncertain. The germline V gene encodes CDR1 MNHEY and CDR2 SVGAGI. The CDR3 is 16 amino acids. The CDR3 loop reads CASSSLGSHSNRPQHF. DNA for the CDR3: TGTGCCAGCAGTTCCTTGGGGTCGCATAGCAATCGGCCCCAGCATTTT.

The chain joins TRBV6-2 or TRBV6-3 to TRBJ1-1; weak D call: TRBD1 (6 bases). The germline V gene has CDR1 MNHEY and CDR2 SVGEGT. Trimming pared 5 bases from V and 5 bases from J, leaving 24 bases between. This CDR3 region has 17 residues. The CDR3 region has the DNA TGTGCCAGCAGTGCCGAAAGGGGGTTGCAGCAACTAACTGAAGCTTTCTTT. It translates to CASSAERGLQQLTEAFF.

V gene TRBV7-9 combines with J gene TRBJ2-3; 11 bases agree with TRBD2. The germline V gene encodes CDR1 SEHNR and CDR2 FQNEAQ (reference sequence). V trimming: 1 base; J trimming: 6 bases; junction bases outside the gene matches: 12. This CDR3 spans 18 amino acids. CDR3 amino acids: CASSLGGLAAHRGDTQYF. The CDR3 DNA reads TGTGCCAGCAGCTTAGGGGGACTAGCGGCACATAGGGGGGATACGCAGTATTTT.

The CDR3 spells CASSLKLGSYMNTEAFF. The CDR3 DNA follows: TGTGCCAGCAGTTTAAAGCTCGGCAGTTACATGAACACTGAAGCTTTCTTT. J is TRBJ1-1 and V is TRBV28; no clear D. The V gene's germline CDR1 is MDHEN and CDR2 SYDVKM. This CDR3 region has 17 residues. The V end was cut by 2 bases, the J end by 0 bases, with 16 bases between.

The chain joins TRBV10-3 to TRBJ1-5; D is perhaps TRBD1 (6 bases). V lost 2 bases, J lost 0 bases, and 11 bases lay in between. This CDR3 spans 16 amino acids. Germline loops: CDR1 ENHRY, CDR2 SYGVKD. CDR3 nucleotides: TGTGCCATCAGTGAGGGGGACACCCTTAGCAATCAGCCCCAGCATTTT. Encoded protein: CAISEGDTLSNQPQHF.

The chain is built from TRBV19 and TRBJ1-2; 7 bases fit TRBD1. V lost 5 bases, J lost 4 bases, and 7 bases stayed unmatched. This CDR3 region has 14 residues. Germline V gene lookup returns CDR1 LNHDA and CDR2 SQIVND (reference sequence). The CDR3 coding sequence is TGTGCCAGTAGTCAACGGGACAGCCTCTATGGCTACACCTTC. Protein sequence: CASSQRDSLYGYTF.